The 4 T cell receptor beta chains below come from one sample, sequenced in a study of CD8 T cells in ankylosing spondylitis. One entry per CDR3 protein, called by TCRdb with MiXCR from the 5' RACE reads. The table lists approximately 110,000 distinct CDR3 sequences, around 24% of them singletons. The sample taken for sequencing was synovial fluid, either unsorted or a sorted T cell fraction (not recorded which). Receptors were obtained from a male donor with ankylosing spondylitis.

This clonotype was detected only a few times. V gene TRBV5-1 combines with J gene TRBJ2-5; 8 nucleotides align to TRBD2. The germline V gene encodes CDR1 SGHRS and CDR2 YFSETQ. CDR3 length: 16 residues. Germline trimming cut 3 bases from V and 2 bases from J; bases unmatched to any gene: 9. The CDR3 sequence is CASSYGGSGMQETQYF. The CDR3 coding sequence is TGCGCCAGCAGCTATGGGGGTAGCGGGATGCAAGAGACCCAGTACTTC.

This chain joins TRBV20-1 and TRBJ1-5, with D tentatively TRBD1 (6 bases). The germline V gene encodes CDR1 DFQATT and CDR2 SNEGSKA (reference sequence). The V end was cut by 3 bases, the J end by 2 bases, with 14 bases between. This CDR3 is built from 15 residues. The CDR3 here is CSASSGAQGNQPQHF. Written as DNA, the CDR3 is TGCAGTGCTAGTTCGGGGGCGCAGGGCAATCAGCCCCAGCATTTT.

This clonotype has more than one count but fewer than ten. CDR3 sequence: CASSWGLAGVGEQFF. The CDR3 DNA reads as TGTGCCAGCAGCTGGGGACTAGCGGGAGTCGGAGAGCAGTTCTTC. The V and J genes are TRBV11-3 and TRBJ2-1; 14 bases match TRBD2. CDR1 SGHNT and CDR2 YENEEA come from the germline V gene. With 4 bases clipped from V and 10 bases from J, the junction kept 6 bases outside the gene matches. This CDR3 is 15 amino acids long.

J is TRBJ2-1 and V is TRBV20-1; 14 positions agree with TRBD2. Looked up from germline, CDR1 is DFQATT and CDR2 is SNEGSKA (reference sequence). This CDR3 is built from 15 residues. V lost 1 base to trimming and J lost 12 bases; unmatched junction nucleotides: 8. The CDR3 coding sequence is TGCAGTGCTAGAGCGGGACTAGCGGGAGCCCGGGGGCAGTTCTTC. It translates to CSARAGLAGARGQFF.